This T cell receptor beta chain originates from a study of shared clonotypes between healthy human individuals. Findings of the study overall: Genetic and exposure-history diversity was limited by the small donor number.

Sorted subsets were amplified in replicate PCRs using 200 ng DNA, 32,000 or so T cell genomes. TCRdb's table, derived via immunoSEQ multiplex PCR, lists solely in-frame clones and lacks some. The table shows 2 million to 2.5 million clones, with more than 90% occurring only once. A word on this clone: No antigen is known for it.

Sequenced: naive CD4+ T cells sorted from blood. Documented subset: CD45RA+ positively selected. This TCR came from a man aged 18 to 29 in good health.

In nucleotides, the CDR3 is TGTGCCAGCAACGCAGTCCAAGGATATCAGCCCCAGCATTTT. Translation gives CASNAVQGYQPQHF. V gene TRBV2 combines with J gene TRBJ1-5; D not resolved. Germline CDR1 SNHLY, CDR2 FYNNEI. This CDR3 is built from 14 residues. V dropped 7 bases and J dropped 5 bases, with 15 bases sitting between them.